This TCR beta chain was captured by sequencing in a study of blood T cells in healthy people across ages. Study-level points and caveats: Per million T cells, the diversity of TCR beta decreased roughly linearly as age advanced.

Alongside a J-beta primer mix, a sample-barcoded 5' primer served in a second PCR lasting about 7 to 12 cycles. One entry per CDR3 protein, called by TCRdb with MiXCR from the 5' RACE reads. Among some 1.5 million distinct CDR3 sequences listed, roughly 27% were seen once. This clonotype was detected only a few times. Its matching antigen is unknown. Germline V gene data show CDR1 as LGHDT and CDR2 as YNNKEL (reference sequence). The CDR3 length is 17 residues. With 0 bases clipped from V and 5 bases from J, the junction kept 7 bases outside the gene matches. The sequenced sample consisted of blood. This chain uses TRBV3-1 with TRBJ2-1; 10 nucleotides line up with TRBD1. The receptor was derived from a woman aged 25 to 39 in good health. CDR3 protein: CASSQDWSDRGDNEQFF. The CDR3 DNA follows: TGTGCCAGCAGCCAAGATTGGTCGGACAGGGGGGACAATGAGCAGTTCTTC.